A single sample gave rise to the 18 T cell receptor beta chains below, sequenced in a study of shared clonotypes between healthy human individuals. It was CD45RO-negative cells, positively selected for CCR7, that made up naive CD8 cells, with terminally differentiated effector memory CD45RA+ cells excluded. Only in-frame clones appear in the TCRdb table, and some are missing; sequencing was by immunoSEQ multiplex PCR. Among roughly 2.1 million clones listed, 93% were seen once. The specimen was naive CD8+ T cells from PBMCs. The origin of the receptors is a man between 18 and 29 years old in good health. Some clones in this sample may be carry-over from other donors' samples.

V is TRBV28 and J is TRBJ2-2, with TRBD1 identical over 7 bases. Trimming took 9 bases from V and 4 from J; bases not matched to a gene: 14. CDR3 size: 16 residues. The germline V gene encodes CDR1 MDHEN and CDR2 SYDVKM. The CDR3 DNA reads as TGTGCCAGTGACTCCGGGACAGCTCCTAGCACCGGGGAGCTGTTTTTT. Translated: CASDSGTAPSTGELFF.

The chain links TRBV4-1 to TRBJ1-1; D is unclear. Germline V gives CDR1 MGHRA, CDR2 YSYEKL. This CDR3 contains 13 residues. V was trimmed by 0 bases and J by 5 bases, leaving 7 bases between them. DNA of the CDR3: TGCGCCAGCAGCCAAGAGGGCAGGACTGAAGCTTTCTTT. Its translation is CASSQEGRTEAFF.

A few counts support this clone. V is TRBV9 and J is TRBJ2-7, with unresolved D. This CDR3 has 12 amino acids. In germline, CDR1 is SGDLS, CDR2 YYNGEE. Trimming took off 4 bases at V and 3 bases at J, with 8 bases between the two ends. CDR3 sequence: CASSPGDYEQYF. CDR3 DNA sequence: TGTGCCAGCAGCCCAGGAGACTACGAGCAGTACTTC.

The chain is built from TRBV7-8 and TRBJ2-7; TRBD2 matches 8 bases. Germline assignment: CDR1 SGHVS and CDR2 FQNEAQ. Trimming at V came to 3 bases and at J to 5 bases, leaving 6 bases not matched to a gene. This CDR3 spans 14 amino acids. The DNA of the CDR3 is TGTGCCAGCAGCTTTGCCGGGACTAGTGACGAGCAGTACTTC. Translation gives CASSFAGTSDEQYF. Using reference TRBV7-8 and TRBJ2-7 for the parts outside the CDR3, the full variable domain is GAGVSQSPRYKVAKRGQDVALRCDPISGHVSLFWYQQALGQGPEFLTYFQNEAQLDKSGLPSDRFFAERPEGSVSTLKIQRTQQEDSAVYLCASSFAGTSDEQYFGPGTRLTVT.

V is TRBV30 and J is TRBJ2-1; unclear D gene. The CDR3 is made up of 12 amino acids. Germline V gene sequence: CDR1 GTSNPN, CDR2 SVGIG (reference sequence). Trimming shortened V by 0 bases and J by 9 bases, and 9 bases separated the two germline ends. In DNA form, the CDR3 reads TGTGCCTGGAGTGTAGATGGCGTTGAGCAGTTCTTC. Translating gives CAWSVDGVEQFF.

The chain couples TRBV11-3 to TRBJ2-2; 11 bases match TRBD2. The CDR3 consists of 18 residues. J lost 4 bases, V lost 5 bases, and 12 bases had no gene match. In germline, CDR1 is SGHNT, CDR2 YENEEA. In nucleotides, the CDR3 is TGTGCCAGCAGCACGCGGGAACTAGCGGGAGAGAGCACCGGGGAGCTGTTTTTT. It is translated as CASSTRELAGESTGELFF.

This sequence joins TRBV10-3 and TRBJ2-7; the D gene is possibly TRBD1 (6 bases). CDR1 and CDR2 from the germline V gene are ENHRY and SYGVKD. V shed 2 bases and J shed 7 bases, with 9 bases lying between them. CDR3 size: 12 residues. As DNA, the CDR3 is TGTGCCATCAGTGAGGCAGGGGATGAGCAGTACTTC. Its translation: CAISEAGDEQYF.

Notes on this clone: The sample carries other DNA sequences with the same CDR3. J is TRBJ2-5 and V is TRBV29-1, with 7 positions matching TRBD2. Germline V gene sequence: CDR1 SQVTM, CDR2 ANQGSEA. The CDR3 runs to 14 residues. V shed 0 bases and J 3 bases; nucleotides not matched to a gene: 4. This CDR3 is CSVEDRGGKETQYF. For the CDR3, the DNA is TGCAGCGTTGAAGATCGCGGGGGTAAAGAGACCCAGTACTTC.

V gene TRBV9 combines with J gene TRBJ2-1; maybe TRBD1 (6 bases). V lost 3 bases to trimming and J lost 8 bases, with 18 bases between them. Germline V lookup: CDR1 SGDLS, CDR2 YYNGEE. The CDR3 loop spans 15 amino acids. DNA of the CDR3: TGTGCCAGCAGCGCCTCGAGGGGGATATTGGATGAGCAGTTCTTC. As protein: CASSASRGILDEQFF.

CDR3 sequence: CASSPDRSTSNGYTF. DNA for the CDR3: TGTGCCAGCAGCCCGGACCGGAGTACGAGCAATGGCTACACCTTC. This sequence joins TRBV7-9 and TRBJ1-2; D is unresolved. The germline V gene encodes CDR1 SEHNR and CDR2 FQNEAQ (reference sequence). Trimming removed 5 bases from V and 6 bases from J, with 19 bases in between. The CDR3 extends over 15 amino acids.

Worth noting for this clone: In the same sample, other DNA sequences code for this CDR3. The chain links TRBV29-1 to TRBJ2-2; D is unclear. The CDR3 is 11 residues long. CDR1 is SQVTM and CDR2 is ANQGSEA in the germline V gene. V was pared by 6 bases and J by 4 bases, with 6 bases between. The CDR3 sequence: CSVLSTGELFF. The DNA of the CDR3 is TGCAGCGTCCTGTCCACCGGGGAGCTGTTTTTT.

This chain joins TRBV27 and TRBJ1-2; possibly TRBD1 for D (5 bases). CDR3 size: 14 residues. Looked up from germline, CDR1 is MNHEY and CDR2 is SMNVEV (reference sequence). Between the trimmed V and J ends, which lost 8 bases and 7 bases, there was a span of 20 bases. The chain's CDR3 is CASGPPGQGGGYTF. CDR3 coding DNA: TGTGCCAGCGGACCTCCGGGGCAGGGAGGTGGCTACACCTTC.

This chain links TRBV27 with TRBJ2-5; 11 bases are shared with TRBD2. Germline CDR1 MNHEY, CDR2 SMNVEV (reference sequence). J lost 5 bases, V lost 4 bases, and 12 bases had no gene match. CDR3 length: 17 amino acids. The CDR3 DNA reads TGTGCCAGCAGTTCCCTTCGTACTAGCGGGAGAGGGGAGACCCAGTACTTC. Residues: CASSSLRTSGRGETQYF.

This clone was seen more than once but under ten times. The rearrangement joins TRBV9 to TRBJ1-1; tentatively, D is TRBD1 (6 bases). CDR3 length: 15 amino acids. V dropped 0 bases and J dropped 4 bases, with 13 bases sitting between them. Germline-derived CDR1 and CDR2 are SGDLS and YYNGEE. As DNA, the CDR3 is TGTGCCAGCAGCGTAGTAGGAGGGGGTGGCACTGAAGCTTTCTTT. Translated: CASSVVGGGGTEAFF.

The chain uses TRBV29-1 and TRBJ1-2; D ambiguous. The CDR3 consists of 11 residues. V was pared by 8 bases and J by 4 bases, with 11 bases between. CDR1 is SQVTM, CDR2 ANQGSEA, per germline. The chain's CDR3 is CSLERAYGYTF. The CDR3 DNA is TGCAGCCTAGAAAGGGCCTATGGCTACACCTTC.

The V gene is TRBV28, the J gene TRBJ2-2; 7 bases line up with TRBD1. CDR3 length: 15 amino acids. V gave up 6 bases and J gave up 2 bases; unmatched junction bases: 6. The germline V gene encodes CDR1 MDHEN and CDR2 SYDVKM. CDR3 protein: CASRLTGANTGELFF. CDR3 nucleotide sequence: TGTGCCAGCAGACTTACAGGGGCCAACACCGGGGAGCTGTTTTTT.

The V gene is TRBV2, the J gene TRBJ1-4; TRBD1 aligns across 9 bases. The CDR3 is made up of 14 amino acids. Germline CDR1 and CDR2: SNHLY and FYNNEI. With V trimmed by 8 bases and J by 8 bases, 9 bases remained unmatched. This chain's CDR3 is CASGAGTGNEKLFF. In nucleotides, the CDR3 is TGTGCCAGCGGAGCCGGGACAGGGAACGAAAAACTGTTTTTT.

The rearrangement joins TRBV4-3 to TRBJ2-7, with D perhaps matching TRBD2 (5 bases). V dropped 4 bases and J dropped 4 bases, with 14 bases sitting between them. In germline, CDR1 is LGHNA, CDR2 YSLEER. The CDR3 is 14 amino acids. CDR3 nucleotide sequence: TGCGCCAGCAGCCCCCGGGGAGATGGTTACGAGCAGTACTTC. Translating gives CASSPRGDGYEQYF.